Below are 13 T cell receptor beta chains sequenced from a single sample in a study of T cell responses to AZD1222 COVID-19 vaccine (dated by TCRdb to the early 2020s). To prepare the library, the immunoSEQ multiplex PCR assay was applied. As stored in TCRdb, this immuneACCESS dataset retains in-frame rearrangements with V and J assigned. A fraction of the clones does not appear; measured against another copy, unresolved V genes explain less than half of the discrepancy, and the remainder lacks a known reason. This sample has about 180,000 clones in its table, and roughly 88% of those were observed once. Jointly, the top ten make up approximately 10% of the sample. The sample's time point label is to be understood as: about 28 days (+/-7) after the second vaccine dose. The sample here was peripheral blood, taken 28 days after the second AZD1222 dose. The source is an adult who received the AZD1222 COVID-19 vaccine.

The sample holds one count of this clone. In DNA form, the CDR3 reads TGTGCCAGCAGCCTCGGGACACCTGAAAAACTGTTTTTT. Translation gives CASSLGTPEKLFF. The J gene is TRBJ1-4, the V gene TRBV7-3, with TRBD1 as a possible D gene (6 bases). V lost 5 bases to trimming and J lost 7 bases, with 11 bases between them. The CDR3 runs 13 residues. The germline gives CDR1 SGHTA, CDR2 FQGTGA.

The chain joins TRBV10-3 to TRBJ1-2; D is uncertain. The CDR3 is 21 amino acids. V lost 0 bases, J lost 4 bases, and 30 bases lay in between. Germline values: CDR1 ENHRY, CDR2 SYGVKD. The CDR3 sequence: CAISESKQFQIRRPPTYGYTF. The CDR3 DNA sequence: TGTGCCATCAGTGAGTCGAAACAGTTCCAAATTCGCCGCCCGCCGACCTATGGCTACACCTTC.

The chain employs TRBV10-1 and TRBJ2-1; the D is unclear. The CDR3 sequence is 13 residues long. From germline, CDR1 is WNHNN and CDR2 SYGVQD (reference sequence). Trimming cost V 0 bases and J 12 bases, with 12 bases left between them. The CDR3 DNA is TGCGCCAGCAGTGAGTCTGGCTCATCGGTGCAGTTCTTC. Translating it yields CASSESGSSVQFF.

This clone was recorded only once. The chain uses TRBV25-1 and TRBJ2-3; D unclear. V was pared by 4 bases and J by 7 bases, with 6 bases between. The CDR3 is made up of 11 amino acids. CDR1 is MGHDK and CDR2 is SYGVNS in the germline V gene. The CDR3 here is CASSATNTQYF. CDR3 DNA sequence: TGTGCCAGCAGTGCCACCAATACGCAGTATTTT.

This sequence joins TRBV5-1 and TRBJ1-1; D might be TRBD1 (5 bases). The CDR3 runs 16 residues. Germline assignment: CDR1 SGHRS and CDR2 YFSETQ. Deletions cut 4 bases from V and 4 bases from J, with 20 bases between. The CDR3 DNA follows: TGCGCCAGCAGCCAACCCATCGACAGTCGGGGCACTGAAGCTTTCTTT. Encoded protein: CASSQPIDSRGTEAFF.

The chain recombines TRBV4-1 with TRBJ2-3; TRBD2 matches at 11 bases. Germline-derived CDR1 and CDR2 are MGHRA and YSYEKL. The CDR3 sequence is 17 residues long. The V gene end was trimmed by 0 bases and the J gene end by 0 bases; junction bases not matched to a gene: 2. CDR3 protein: CASSQEVAGGSTDTQYF. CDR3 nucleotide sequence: TGCGCCAGCAGCCAAGAAGTAGCGGGGGGGAGCACAGATACGCAGTATTTT.

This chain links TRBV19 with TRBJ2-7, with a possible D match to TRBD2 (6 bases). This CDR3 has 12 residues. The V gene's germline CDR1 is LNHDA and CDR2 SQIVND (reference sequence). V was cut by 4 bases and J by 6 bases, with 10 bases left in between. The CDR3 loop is CASSTLGSEQYF. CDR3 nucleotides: TGTGCCAGTAGTACCCTCGGGAGCGAGCAGTACTTC.

The CDR3, as DNA: TGTGCCAGCAGTCCAGGGTTTATAGAAAACACCATATATTTT. Residues: CASSPGFIENTIYF. The gene calls are TRBV28 and TRBJ1-3; D is perhaps TRBD1 (5 bases). CDR3 length: 14 amino acids. V was pared by 5 bases and J by 6 bases, with 14 bases between. Looked up from germline, CDR1 is MDHEN and CDR2 is SYDVKM.

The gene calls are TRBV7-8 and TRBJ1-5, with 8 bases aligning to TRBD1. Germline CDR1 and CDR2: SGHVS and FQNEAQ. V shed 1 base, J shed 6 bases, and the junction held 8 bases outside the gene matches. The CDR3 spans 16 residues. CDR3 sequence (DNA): TGTGCCAGCAGCTTAGTCAGAGGACAGGGAATTCAGCCCCAGCATTTT. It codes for CASSLVRGQGIQPQHF.

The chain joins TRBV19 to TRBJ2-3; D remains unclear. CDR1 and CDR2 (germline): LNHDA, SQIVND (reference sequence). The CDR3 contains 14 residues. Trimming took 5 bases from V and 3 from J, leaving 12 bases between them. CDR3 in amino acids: CASSLRRFTDTQYF. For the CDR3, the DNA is TGTGCCAGTAGTTTGAGGCGCTTTACAGATACGCAGTATTTT.

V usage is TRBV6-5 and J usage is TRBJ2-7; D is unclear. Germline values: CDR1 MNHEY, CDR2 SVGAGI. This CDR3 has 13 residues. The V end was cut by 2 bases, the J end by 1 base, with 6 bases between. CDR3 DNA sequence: TGTGCCAGCAGTTACGCCGGGTCCTACGAGCAGTACTTC. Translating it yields CASSYAGSYEQYF.

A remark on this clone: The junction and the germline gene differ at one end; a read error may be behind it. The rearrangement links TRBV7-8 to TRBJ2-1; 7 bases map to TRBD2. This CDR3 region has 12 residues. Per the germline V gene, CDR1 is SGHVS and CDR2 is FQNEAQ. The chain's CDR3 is CASSLADGRKIF. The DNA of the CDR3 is TGTGCCAGCAGCTTAGCCGACGGGAGGAAGATCTTC.

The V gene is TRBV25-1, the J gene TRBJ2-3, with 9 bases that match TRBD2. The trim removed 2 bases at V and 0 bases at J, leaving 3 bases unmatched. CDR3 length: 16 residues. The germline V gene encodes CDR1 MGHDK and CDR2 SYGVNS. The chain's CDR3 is CASSEGAGGSTDTQYF. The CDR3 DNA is TGTGCCAGCAGTGAAGGGGCGGGGGGGAGCACAGATACGCAGTATTTT.